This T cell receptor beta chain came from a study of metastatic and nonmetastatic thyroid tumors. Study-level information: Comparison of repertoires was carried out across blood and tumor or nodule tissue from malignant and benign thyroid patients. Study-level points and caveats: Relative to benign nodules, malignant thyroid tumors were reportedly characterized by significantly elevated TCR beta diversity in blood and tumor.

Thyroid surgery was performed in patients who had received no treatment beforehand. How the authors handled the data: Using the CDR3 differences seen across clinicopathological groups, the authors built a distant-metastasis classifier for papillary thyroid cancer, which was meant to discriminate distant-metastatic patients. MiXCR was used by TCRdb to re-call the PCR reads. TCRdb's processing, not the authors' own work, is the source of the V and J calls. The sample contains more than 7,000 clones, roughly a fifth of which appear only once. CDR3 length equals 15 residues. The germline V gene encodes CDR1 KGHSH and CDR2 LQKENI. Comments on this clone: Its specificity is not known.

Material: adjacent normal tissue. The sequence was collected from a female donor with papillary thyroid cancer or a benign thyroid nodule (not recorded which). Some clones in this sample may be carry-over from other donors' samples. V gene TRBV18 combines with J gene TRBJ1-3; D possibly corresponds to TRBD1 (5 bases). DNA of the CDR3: TGTGTTAGCTCAGCGGGGACGGCCCATGGAAACACCATATATTTT. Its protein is CVSSAGTAHGNTIYF. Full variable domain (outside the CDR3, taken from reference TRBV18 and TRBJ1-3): NAGVMQNPRHLVRRRGQEARLRCSPMKGHSHVYWYRQLPEEGLKFMVYLQKENIIDESGMPKERFSAEFPKEGPSILRIQQVVRGDSAAYFCVSSAGTAHGNTIYFGEGSWLTVV.